These 17 T cell receptor beta chains were all obtained from the same sample, sequenced in a study of CD8+CD57+ T cells in acquired aplastic anemia. The use of genomic DNA as template underpinned the TCR beta VDJ and CDR3 profiling. A single record per CDR3 protein comes from TCRdb applying MiXCR to the reads. The data hold 200,000 or so distinct CDR3 sequences, with less than 65% observed a single time. Specimen: sorted CD4+, CD8+, or CD8+CD57+ T cells (not recorded which) from PBMCs. These receptor sequences come from a human donor with severe aplastic anemia or a healthy control (not recorded which).

The V call is TRBV12-3 or TRBV12-4, the J call TRBJ2-5; 8 bases match TRBD1. Trimming at V came to 8 bases and at J to 5 bases, leaving 7 bases not matched to a gene. CDR3 length equals 13 residues. The chain's CDR3 is CASGQGAWETQYF. In DNA, the CDR3 is TGTGCCAGCGGGCAGGGGGCATGGGAGACCCAGTACTTC.

CDR3 bases: TGTGCCAGCAGCCCACGGGACAGGATCTTTTATGGCTACACCTTC. This translates into CASSPRDRIFYGYTF. The chain links TRBV9 to TRBJ1-2; 8 nucleotides match TRBD1. Germline values: CDR1 SGDLS, CDR2 YYNGEE. Trimming took 4 bases from V and 5 from J; bases not matched to a gene: 10. The length of the CDR3 is 15 residues. The full variable domain, with the rest looked up from reference TRBV9 and TRBJ1-2, is DSGVTQTPKHLITATGQRVTLRCSPRSGDLSVYWYQQSLDQGLQFLIQYYNGEERAKGNILERFSAQQFPDLHSELNLSSLELGDSALYFCASSPRDRIFYGYTFGSGTRLTVV.

The chain employs TRBV2 and TRBJ2-6; unclear D gene. With 4 bases removed from V and 1 base from J, the gap between germline ends came to 14 bases. The CDR3 covers 17 residues. Per the germline V gene, CDR1 is SNHLY and CDR2 is FYNNEI. CDR3 DNA: TGTGCCAGCAGTGGGCAGGCACACCAGTCTGGGGCCAACGTCCTGACTTTC. The encoded protein is CASSGQAHQSGANVLTF. Complete variable domain (other parts from reference TRBV2 and TRBJ2-6): EPEVTQTPSHQVTQMGQEVILRCVPISNHLYFYWYRQILGQKVEFLVSFYNNEISEKSEIFDDQFSVERPDGSNFTLKIRSTKLEDSAMYFCASSGQAHQSGANVLTFGAGSRLTVL.

This clonotype was seen a few times. The rearrangement uses TRBV2 and TRBJ2-5; TRBD2 matches 15 bases. In germline, CDR1 is SNHLY, CDR2 FYNNEI. J was trimmed by 7 bases and V by 7 bases; bases with no gene match: 10. The CDR3 spans 16 residues. CDR3 protein: CASNRGLAGGGVTQYF. The CDR3, as DNA: TGTGCCAGCAACCGGGGACTAGCGGGAGGTGGTGTGACCCAGTACTTC.

This clonotype was counted at least ten times. The rearrangement links TRBV7-3 to TRBJ2-5; 11 bases line up with TRBD2. There are 18 residues in the CDR3. Germline CDR1 SGHTA, CDR2 FQGTGA. J gave up 4 bases and V 0 bases, and 10 bases lay outside the gene matches. This chain's CDR3 is CASSLTDRSGGAGETQYF. In nucleotides, the CDR3 is TGTGCCAGCAGCTTAACGGATCGTAGCGGGGGGGCGGGAGAGACCCAGTACTTC.

This clonotype appeared many times. This chain joins TRBV7-8 and TRBJ1-2; 7 nucleotides line up with TRBD1. Per the germline V gene, CDR1 is SGHVS and CDR2 is FQNEAQ. The CDR3 has 17 amino acids. V lost 1 base, J lost 4 bases, and 12 bases stayed unmatched. CDR3 loop: CASSLESFMTGTYGYTF. In nucleotides, the CDR3 is TGTGCCAGCAGCTTAGAATCTTTCATGACAGGGACCTATGGCTACACCTTC.

The V and J genes are TRBV6-6 and TRBJ1-2, with 9 bases identical to TRBD1. The length of the CDR3 is 14 residues. Germline CDR1 and CDR2: MNHNY and SVGAGI (reference sequence). V trimming: 6 bases; J trimming: 7 bases; junction bases outside the gene matches: 9. CDR3 in DNA: TGTGCCAGCAGAGGGGGGACAGGGCGTGGTGGCTACACCTTC. Translating gives CASRGGTGRGGYTF.

The J gene is TRBJ2-1, the V gene TRBV28; D is uncertain. CDR3 length equals 11 residues. The germline V gene encodes CDR1 MDHEN and CDR2 SYDVKM. V lost 8 bases and J lost 7, with 9 bases in between. DNA of the CDR3: TGTGCCAGCCCCTCGAGGAATGAGCAGTTCTTC. This gives the protein CASPSRNEQFF.

This rearrangement joins TRBV5-1 to TRBJ1-5; D is undetermined. Trimming left V 0 bases short and J 4 bases short, with 11 bases between. Germline V CDR1 and CDR2: SGHRS, YFSETQ. The CDR3 loop spans 15 amino acids. CDR3 amino acids: CASSLGPEGNQPQHF. In nucleotides, the CDR3 is TGCGCCAGCAGCTTGGGGCCGGAGGGTAATCAGCCCCAGCATTTT.

The chain combines TRBV25-1 with TRBJ1-2; D is perhaps TRBD1 (6 bases). The CDR3 covers 14 residues. Trimming pared 9 bases from V and 0 bases from J, leaving 14 bases between. Germline V gives CDR1 MGHDK, CDR2 SYGVNS. The CDR3 is CASEGDTTNYGYTF. The CDR3 bases are TGTGCCAGTGAGGGGGACACTACTAACTATGGCTACACCTTC.

The DNA of the CDR3 is TGCAGCGTCGCGGGCGACAATGAGCAGTTCTTC. This sequence encodes CSVAGDNEQFF. The rearrangement uses TRBV29-1 and TRBJ2-1; D possibly corresponds to TRBD2 (5 bases). V lost 6 bases to trimming and J lost 5 bases, with 8 bases between them. This CDR3 region has 11 residues. Germline V gene data show CDR1 as SQVTM and CDR2 as ANQGSEA.

The chain uses TRBV7-2 and TRBJ2-1; 12 bases match TRBD2. The V gene's germline CDR1 is SGHTA and CDR2 FQGNSA. This CDR3 is 15 amino acids long. V was pared by 5 bases and J by 5 bases, with 4 bases of the junction left unmatched. CDR3 sequence: CASSTGLAGNNEQFF. CDR3 DNA: TGTGCCAGCAGCACTGGACTAGCGGGGAACAATGAGCAGTTCTTC.

The chain couples TRBV5-5 to TRBJ1-4; 11 bases match TRBD1. This CDR3 contains 16 residues. V lost 6 bases, J lost 8 bases, and 12 bases stayed unmatched. Per the germline V gene, CDR1 is SGHKS and CDR2 is YYEKEE (reference sequence). The CDR3 sequence is CASTKPSGQGGEKLFF. DNA for the CDR3: TGTGCCAGCACCAAACCGTCGGGACAGGGGGGGGAAAAACTGTTTTTT.

This clonotype was detected a few times. V gene TRBV12-3 or TRBV12-4 combines with J gene TRBJ2-3; 13 bases agree with TRBD2. This CDR3 has 20 residues. V lost 5 bases, J lost 3 bases, and 17 bases stayed unmatched. CDR3 in amino acids: CASSPSPGTSGNNPTDTQYF. For the CDR3, the DNA is TGTGCCAGCAGTCCAAGTCCCGGGACTAGCGGGAATAACCCGACAGATACGCAGTATTTT.

The CDR3 loop reads CATRDTGVRNTEAFF. Here the CDR3 DNA reads TGTGCCACCAGGGATACGGGCGTTAGGAACACTGAAGCTTTCTTT. V is TRBV24-1 and J is TRBJ1-1, with unresolved D. Trimming pared 7 bases from V and 1 base from J, leaving 15 bases between. The CDR3 spans 15 residues. CDR1 and CDR2 (germline): KGHDR, SFDVKD.

This clonotype came up a few times. The chain carries TRBV2 and TRBJ2-5; D might be TRBD1 (5 bases). Germline V lookup: CDR1 SNHLY, CDR2 FYNNEI. This CDR3 is 14 amino acids long. The ends were cut back, 4 bases at V and 2 bases at J, with 11 bases in the middle. CDR3 residues: CASSGRTLQETQYF. The DNA of the CDR3 is TGTGCCAGCAGTGGCCGGACACTGCAAGAGACCCAGTACTTC.

This clonotype was seen ten or more times. CDR3 sequence reads: CASSLRGEQFF. The CDR3 nucleotides read TGTGCCAGCAGTCTACGGGGTGAGCAGTTCTTC. The rearrangement links TRBV6-1 to TRBJ2-1; D is possibly TRBD2 (5 bases). V was shortened by 5 bases and J by 9 bases, with 8 bases between the two germline ends. Germline values: CDR1 MNHNS, CDR2 SASEGT. The CDR3 runs to 11 residues.